The 30 T cell receptor beta chains in this list originate from one sample, sequenced in a study of blood T cell repertoires in COVID-19. The repertoire was sequenced with immunoSEQ multiplex PCR; TCRdb's copy has only in-frame clones and lacks some. Of 200,000 to 250,000 clones listed, 70% to 90% are singletons. Sequences were obtained from peripheral blood. These receptors all come from a woman aged 18-29 years who had recovered from COVID-19.

This clone was observed a few times. The rearrangement uses TRBV7-2 and TRBJ1-3; TRBD1 is a possible D gene (5 bases). Trimming took 5 bases from V and 8 from J, leaving 13 bases between them. Germline V gene lookup returns CDR1 SGHTA and CDR2 FQGNSA. CDR3 length equals 13 residues. The CDR3 sequence is CASSAVAGDTIYF. The DNA of the CDR3 is TGTGCCAGCAGCGCCGTAGCGGGGGACACCATATATTTT.

V and J are TRBV6-5 and TRBJ1-2; perhaps TRBD1 as D (5 bases). The CDR3 has 15 amino acids. Looked up from germline, CDR1 is MNHEY and CDR2 is SVGAGI. The V and J ends lost 4 bases and 4 bases respectively, with 16 bases between them. The CDR3 spells CASSSKPRDFYGYTF. The CDR3 coding sequence is TGTGCCAGCAGTTCAAAACCCCGGGACTTCTATGGCTACACCTTC.

The chain links TRBV27 to TRBJ1-5; D not resolved. V was shortened by 0 bases and J by 0 bases, with 6 bases between the two germline ends. Germline CDR1 is MNHEY and CDR2 is SMNVEV (reference sequence). The CDR3 runs to 15 residues. The CDR3 sequence is CASSLSTYSNQPQHF. CDR3 coding DNA: TGTGCCAGCAGTTTATCCACATATAGCAATCAGCCCCAGCATTTT.

The V and J genes are TRBV6-2 or TRBV6-3 and TRBJ2-1, with D possibly matching TRBD2 (6 bases). The CDR3 totals 13 residues. The V gene's germline CDR1 is MNHEY and CDR2 SVGEGT. V was trimmed by 2 bases and J by 8 bases, leaving 10 bases between them. The CDR3 DNA reads as TGTGCCAGCAGTTACCGGGGGTTCGATGAGCAGTTCTTC. It codes for CASSYRGFDEQFF.

This chain uses TRBV19 with TRBJ1-1; TRBD1 matches at 11 bases. The V segment lost 6 bases and the J segment 6 bases; nucleotides outside the gene matches: 3. The CDR3 is 13 residues long. The germline V gene encodes CDR1 LNHDA and CDR2 SQIVND (reference sequence). As DNA, the CDR3 is TGTGCCAGTAGGGACAGGGGGCGGCCTGAAGCTTTCTTT. This codes for CASRDRGRPEAFF.

The rearrangement uses TRBV5-1 and TRBJ2-1; D gene unclear. V was shortened by 1 base and J by 5 bases, with 13 bases between the two germline ends. This CDR3 spans 15 amino acids. CDR1 is SGHRS and CDR2 is YFSETQ in the germline V gene. The CDR3 region has the DNA TGCGCCAGCAGCTTGATTTCCAGCGAAGACAATGAGCAGTTCTTC. Protein: CASSLISSEDNEQFF.

This chain joins TRBV25-1 and TRBJ2-1; D is unresolved. V shed 6 bases and J shed 1 base, with 10 bases lying between them. From germline, CDR1 is MGHDK and CDR2 SYGVNS. The CDR3 has 14 residues. The CDR3 DNA sequence: TGTGCCAGCAGGAGTAGTAGTTCCTACAATGAGCAGTTCTTC. Amino acid sequence: CASRSSSSYNEQFF.

The V call is TRBV25-1, the J call TRBJ1-5, with 8 positions matching TRBD1. There are 15 residues in the CDR3. Trimming cost V 6 bases and J 2 bases; bases outside gene matches: 6. CDR1 and CDR2 (germline): MGHDK, SYGVNS. CDR3 sequence: CASSSPGQGNQPQHF. The CDR3 DNA reads TGTGCCAGCAGCTCGCCGGGACAGGGCAATCAGCCCCAGCATTTT.

The chain recombines TRBV12-5 with TRBJ2-7, with 8 positions matching TRBD2. The CDR3 is made up of 16 amino acids. Germline CDR1 LGHNT, CDR2 FRNRAP. Germline trimming cut 0 bases from V and 1 base from J; bases unmatched to any gene: 5. The CDR3 loop is CASGLVLSGGSYEQYF. CDR3 DNA sequence: TGTGCTAGTGGTTTGGTACTCAGCGGGGGTTCCTACGAGCAGTACTTC.

The chain combines TRBV4-1 with TRBJ2-1; 8 nucleotides line up with TRBD2. The CDR3 sequence is 15 residues long. Germline CDR1 and CDR2: MGHRA and YSYEKL. V shed 4 bases and J 9 bases; nucleotides not matched to a gene: 11. CDR3 in DNA: TGCGCCAGCAGCCCACCCTCGGCGGGAGGTGGTGAGCAGTTCTTC. Residues: CASSPPSAGGGEQFF.

The V and J genes are TRBV18 and TRBJ2-7; possible D gene TRBD2, 5 bases. V lost 3 bases to trimming and J lost 4 bases, with 7 bases between them. The CDR3 is 12 residues long. Germline V gene lookup returns CDR1 KGHSH and CDR2 LQKENI. The CDR3 DNA reads as TGTGCCAGCTCACCGAGGGAGTACGAGCAGTACTTC. Translating gives CASSPREYEQYF.

The CDR3: CASSDYATDTQYF. For the CDR3, the DNA is TGTGCCAGCAGTGACTATGCGACAGATACGCAGTATTTT. The V gene is TRBV6-4, the J gene TRBJ2-3; no clear D gene. Germline V lookup: CDR1 MRHNA, CDR2 SNTAGT. The CDR3 has 13 amino acids. Trimming pared 1 base from V and 3 bases from J, leaving 5 bases between.

The chain recombines TRBV6-5 with TRBJ1-5; TRBD1 aligns across 10 bases. The V and J ends lost 4 bases and 4 bases, in that order; junction bases with no gene match: 7. The CDR3 totals 16 residues. Germline lookup yields CDR1 MNHEY and CDR2 SVGAGI. CDR3 sequence (DNA): TGTGCCAGCAGTTCAAGACAGGGGGCTGGAAATCAGCCCCAGCATTTT. Translated, it gives CASSSRQGAGNQPQHF.

The J gene is TRBJ1-1, the V gene TRBV29-1; possible D gene TRBD1, 5 bases. The CDR3 covers 12 residues. CDR1 and CDR2 from the germline V gene are SQVTM and ANQGSEA. V lost 3 bases to trimming and J lost 1 base, with 6 bases between them. CDR3 amino acids: CSVEGQNTEAFF. CDR3 coding DNA: TGCAGCGTTGAGGGGCAGAACACTGAAGCTTTCTTT. Using reference TRBV29-1 and TRBJ1-1 for the parts outside the CDR3, the full variable domain is SAVISQKPSRDICQRGTSLTIQCQVDSQVTMMFWYRQQPGQSLTLIATANQGSEATYESGFVIDKFPISRPNLTFSTLTVSNMSPEDSSIYLCSVEGQNTEAFFGQGTRLTVV.

J is TRBJ2-1 and V is TRBV6-5; perhaps TRBD1 as D (6 bases). Trimming left V 2 bases short and J 6 bases short, with 11 bases between. Germline V gives CDR1 MNHEY, CDR2 SVGAGI. The CDR3 is 14 amino acids. DNA for the CDR3: TGTGCCAGCAGTTACAGGGCCAGGGGCAATGAGCAGTTCTTC. Encoded protein: CASSYRARGNEQFF.

The chain joins TRBV6-1 to TRBJ1-5; no firm D call. This CDR3 region has 14 residues. The germline V and J ends were trimmed by 1 base and 6 bases, with 10 bases remaining between them. From germline, CDR1 is MNHNS and CDR2 SASEGT. The CDR3 region is CASSEESESQPQHF. The CDR3 DNA follows: TGTGCCAGCAGTGAAGAGTCGGAGTCTCAGCCCCAGCATTTT.

This clone was observed a few times. The chain carries TRBV6-6 and TRBJ2-7; D may be TRBD1 (6 bases). Germline loops: CDR1 MNHNY, CDR2 SVGAGI (reference sequence). The CDR3 runs to 12 residues. The germline V and J ends were trimmed by 6 bases and 5 bases, with 11 bases remaining between them. CDR3 sequence: CASRTGLDEQYF. The CDR3 bases are TGTGCCAGCAGAACAGGGTTAGACGAGCAGTACTTC.

V gene TRBV5-5 combines with J gene TRBJ2-7; 9 nucleotides match TRBD1. The V gene's germline CDR1 is SGHKS and CDR2 YYEKEE (reference sequence). The CDR3 length is 12 residues. V was clipped by 5 bases and J by 5 bases; unmatched bases: 2. CDR3 DNA: TGTGCCAGCAGGGACAGGGGCCACGAGCAGTACTTC. It translates to CASRDRGHEQYF.

The chain is built from TRBV5-5 and TRBJ1-4; 10 bases are shared with TRBD1. V gave up 4 bases and J gave up 7 bases; unmatched junction bases: 4. The CDR3 extends over 14 amino acids. Germline values: CDR1 SGHKS, CDR2 YYEKEE (reference sequence). Here the CDR3 reads CASSMTGGGEKLFF. The DNA of the CDR3 is TGTGCCAGCAGCATGACAGGGGGCGGTGAAAAACTGTTTTTT.

This sequence joins TRBV6-2 or TRBV6-3 and TRBJ2-1; 8 nucleotides match TRBD1. V shed 6 bases, J shed 4 bases, and the junction held 14 bases outside the gene matches. This CDR3 region has 17 residues. CDR1 and CDR2 (germline): MNHEY, SVGEGT. The DNA of the CDR3 is TGTGCCAGCAGCCGAACACAGGGGGTCCGGTTTTACAATGAGCAGTTCTTC. Encoded protein: CASSRTQGVRFYNEQFF.

The CDR3 DNA follows: TGTGCCAGCAGCTCCTTAGCGGGAGCGTCGTACAATGAGCAGTTCTTC. Translating it yields CASSSLAGASYNEQFF. The V gene is TRBV7-2, the J gene TRBJ2-1, with TRBD2 matching over 9 bases. Unmatched junction bases numbered 8, after V lost 4 bases and J lost 4 bases. Looked up from germline, CDR1 is SGHTA and CDR2 is FQGNSA. The CDR3 extends over 16 amino acids.

This chain joins TRBV27 and TRBJ2-1, with 10 bases identical to TRBD2. CDR1 is MNHEY and CDR2 is SMNVEV in the germline V gene (reference sequence). Trimming at V came to 2 bases and at J to 9 bases, leaving 10 bases not matched to a gene. The length of the CDR3 is 16 residues. The CDR3 region has the DNA TGTGCCAGCAGTTTAATTAGCCTAGCGGGAGCCCCTGAGCAGTTCTTC. Translation: CASSLISLAGAPEQFF.

The chain is built from TRBV15 and TRBJ2-1, with D perhaps matching TRBD2 (7 bases). The CDR3 length is 15 residues. CDR1 and CDR2 (germline): LNHNV, YYDKDF (reference sequence). Deletions cut 3 bases from V and 6 bases from J, with 15 bases between. CDR3 sequence: CATSSDAGAFNEQFF. CDR3 in DNA: TGTGCCACCAGCAGCGACGCGGGGGCTTTCAATGAGCAGTTCTTC.

This chain connects TRBV9 to TRBJ1-2, with 9 bases aligning to TRBD1. Trimming took 4 bases from V and 3 from J; bases not matched to a gene: 4. CDR3 length: 14 residues. The germline CDR1 and CDR2 sequences are SGDLS and YYNGEE. In DNA, the CDR3 is TGTGCCAGCAGCCAAAGGACAGGGGACTATGGCTACACCTTC. Protein product: CASSQRTGDYGYTF. Looking up the rest from reference TRBV9 and TRBJ1-2 gives the full variable domain: DSGVTQTPKHLITATGQRVTLRCSPRSGDLSVYWYQQSLDQGLQFLIQYYNGEERAKGNILERFSAQQFPDLHSELNLSSLELGDSALYFCASSQRTGDYGYTFGSGTRLTVV.

The V gene is TRBV21-1, the J gene TRBJ2-7; the table gives TRBD2 as D, unverified against the DNA. TRBV21-1 is a pseudogene locus. The CDR3 covers 22 residues. CDR3 residues: CAVPKSPTGVAGGPSTGYEQYF. The CDR3 nucleotides read TGTGCCGTCCCTAAGTCCCCGACGGGAGTAGCGGGAGGGCCCTCGACCGGCTACGAGCAGTACTTC.

The chain recombines TRBV5-6 with TRBJ1-2; unclear D gene. From germline, CDR1 is SGHDT and CDR2 YYEEEE. This CDR3 spans 14 amino acids. V shed 0 bases and J shed 7 bases, with 13 bases lying between them. As DNA, the CDR3 is TGTGCCAGCAGCTTGGGGTCGGGGTTCGGTGGCTACACCTTC. It encodes CASSLGSGFGGYTF.

This clone was detected only once. The chain recombines TRBV30 with TRBJ2-7; possibly TRBD2 for D (7 bases). Trimming removed 1 base from V and 3 bases from J, with 16 bases in between. CDR1 is GTSNPN, CDR2 SVGIG, per germline (reference sequence). The CDR3 is 15 residues long. Here the CDR3 reads CAWSEGGYLYYEQYF. The CDR3 DNA is TGTGCCTGGAGTGAGGGGGGGTACCTTTACTACGAGCAGTACTTC.

The chain links TRBV6-2 or TRBV6-3 to TRBJ2-3, with 8 bases aligning to TRBD2. Germline CDR1 MNHEY, CDR2 SVGEGT. Germline trimming cut 0 bases from V and 1 base from J; bases unmatched to any gene: 9. The CDR3 is made up of 18 amino acids. CDR3: CASSYSIFKTSGTDTQYF. The CDR3 nucleotides are TGTGCCAGCAGTTACTCAATTTTCAAGACTAGCGGCACAGATACGCAGTATTTT.

This chain joins TRBV13 and TRBJ1-1; D possibly corresponds to TRBD1 (6 bases). The CDR3 loop spans 14 amino acids. Germline V gene sequence: CDR1 PRHDT, CDR2 FYEKMQ (reference sequence). Deletions cut 5 bases from V and 1 base from J, with 11 bases between. This chain's CDR3 is CASSPGHTNTEAFF. The CDR3 nucleotides are TGTGCCAGCAGCCCGGGACATACGAACACTGAAGCTTTCTTT.

The chain recombines TRBV13 with TRBJ1-2; TRBD1 matches at 7 bases. The V segment lost 0 bases and the J segment 8 bases; nucleotides outside the gene matches: 6. Germline CDR1 is PRHDT and CDR2 is FYEKMQ (reference sequence). The CDR3 totals 14 residues. CDR3 sequence: CASSLGRGKSGYTF. CDR3 bases: TGTGCCAGCAGCTTAGGCAGGGGGAAGTCGGGCTACACCTTC.